This TCR beta chain was observed in a study of blood T cell repertoires in COVID-19. Background on the study: Samples taken during acute and convalescent COVID-19 were collected in the United States, Italy and Spain.

The germline CDR1 and CDR2 sequences are SEHNR and FQNEAQ (reference sequence). CDR3 size: 17 residues. V trimming: 5 bases; J trimming: 3 bases; junction bases outside the gene matches: 11. In the source study's methods: Reference gene primer amplification yielded estimated nucleated cell counts. Generated by immunoSEQ multiplex PCR, the TCRdb table keeps only in-frame clones and is missing some. V, J and clone size derive from that table, while D and trimming were established from the DNA sequence. The sample has some 110,000 clones; about 85% are singletons. The chain recombines TRBV7-9 with TRBJ1-1; 11 bases align to TRBD1. The TCR originated in a man between 35 and 55 years old with acute or convalescent COVID-19. Specimen: peripheral blood. The CDR3, as DNA: TGTGCCAGCAGCACGGGACAGGGGGTAGGGTACGACACTGAAGCTTTCTTT. Encoded protein: CASSTGQGVGYDTEAFF.